This TCR beta chain was sequenced during a study of blood T cell repertoires in COVID-19. Across the study: Italy, Spain and the United States were the sources of the convalescent and acute COVID-19 samples.

Clones were sequenced by immunoSEQ multiplex PCR, and TCRdb holds only the in-frame ones, with some missing. The sample gives hundreds of thousands of clones, around 87% of which show up once; just under 6.5% is in the top ten. Followed longitudinally, the Seattle patients had been enrolled during active infection. V lost 6 bases to trimming and J lost 3 bases; unmatched junction nucleotides: 0. There are 12 residues in the CDR3. Per germline, CDR1 MNHEY and CDR2 SVGAGI. This chain links TRBV6-5 with TRBJ2-5, with 8 bases matching TRBD1. Input material: peripheral blood. This receptor was identified in a woman between 50 and 59 years old with COVID-19, enrolled during active disease. In DNA, the CDR3 is TGTGCCAGCAGGGACAGGGAAGAGACCCAGTACTTC. As protein: CASRDREETQYF.